This T cell receptor (beta chain) was captured in a study of T cell responses to AZD1222 COVID-19 vaccine. Study as a whole: The analysis combined second doses at about 4 or about 12 weeks. Broader study findings: A mostly white British donor set with more females was recruited, and clonal diversity was possibly underestimated. The study reported that nearly half of spike-specific TCRs target unmutated variant regions.

Sequenced by immunoSEQ multiplex PCR; TCRdb stores in-frame clones only, minus some. The top ten hold under 8% of the sample, which has tens of thousands of clones, roughly 84% seen once. A word on this clone: Its antigen remains unidentified.

The CDR3 loop spans 13 amino acids. Trimming removed 3 bases from V and 2 bases from J, with 7 bases in between. V gene TRBV12-3 or TRBV12-4 combines with J gene TRBJ2-5, with D hard to call. The source material was peripheral blood, sampled on day 0 of AZD1222 vaccination. The TCR comes from an adult in good health. The CDR3 DNA is TGTGCCAGCAGTTTGGCAGTACAAGAGACCCAGTACTTC. Protein product: CASSLAVQETQYF.